What follows are 12 T cell receptor beta chains derived from one specimen sequenced in a study of blood T cell repertoires in COVID-19. The protocol was immunoSEQ multiplex PCR, while the TCRdb copy is restricted to in-frame clones and leaves out a portion. This table has roughly 150,000 clones, less than 85% appearing once. The sample comprised peripheral blood. The receptor source for this set is a woman aged 55-69 years with COVID-19, enrolled during active disease.

In this sample, this clone turned up a few times. The chain is built from TRBV6-1 and TRBJ2-2; 10 bases align to TRBD2. The CDR3 totals 19 residues. CDR1 MNHNS and CDR2 SASEGT come from the germline V gene. The ends lost 3 bases at V and 5 bases at J; junction bases unmatched: 15. In DNA form, the CDR3 reads TGTGCCAGCAGTGAGAGGTTCCTAGCGGGAGTGGGGTCTACCGGGGAGCTGTTTTTT. This codes for CASSERFLAGVGSTGELFF.

This clone was observed a handful of times. The chain couples TRBV28 to TRBJ1-5; D unresolved. The CDR3 consists of 17 residues. Germline V gene lookup returns CDR1 MDHEN and CDR2 SYDVKM. Trimming shortened V by 7 bases and J by 2 bases, and 21 bases separated the two germline ends. This CDR3 is CASTSKRGFGGNQPQHF. CDR3 sequence (DNA): TGTGCCAGCACTTCAAAGCGAGGTTTCGGTGGCAATCAGCCCCAGCATTTT. Filled out from reference TRBV28 and TRBJ1-5, the complete variable domain reads DVKVTQSSRYLVKRTGEKVFLECVQDMDHENMFWYRQDPGLGLRLIYFSYDVKMKEKGDIPEGYSVSREKKERFSLILESASTNQTSMYLCASTSKRGFGGNQPQHFGDGTRLSIL.

For this clone: One end of the junction is discordant with germline, which a read error may explain. V gene TRBV7-9 combines with J gene TRBJ2-5; 8 bases line up with TRBD2. Germline lookup yields CDR1 SEHNR and CDR2 FQNEAQ (reference sequence). The CDR3 totals 13 residues. As DNA, the CDR3 is TGTGCCAGCAGCTCTCCGGGACTAGAGGCCCAGTACTTC. Translating it yields CASSSPGLEAQYF.

There are a few counts of this clone. The genes are TRBV10-2 and TRBJ1-1; TRBD1 matches 9 bases. V shed 2 bases and J 4 bases; nucleotides not matched to a gene: 11. Looked up from germline, CDR1 is WSHSY and CDR2 is SAAADI. This CDR3 has 17 residues. As DNA, the CDR3 is TGCGCCAGCAGTGAGAACAGGGGGCGAGGGATGGGCACTGAAGCTTTCTTT. Amino acids: CASSENRGRGMGTEAFF.

This chain connects TRBV2 to TRBJ1-2; 9 positions match TRBD1. In germline, CDR1 is SNHLY, CDR2 FYNNEI. The CDR3 length is 14 residues. V lost 7 bases to trimming and J lost 8 bases; unmatched junction nucleotides: 11. Here the CDR3 DNA reads TGTGCCAGCAAGGCGGACAGGGGTATTGAAGGCTACACCTTC. It codes for CASKADRGIEGYTF.

The rearrangement joins TRBV9 to TRBJ2-3; 13 bases are shared with TRBD2. The V and J ends lost 4 bases and 4 bases, in that order; junction bases with no gene match: 12. In germline, CDR1 is SGDLS, CDR2 YYNGEE. The length of the CDR3 is 18 residues. As DNA, the CDR3 is TGTGCCAGCAGCCTGACGACTAGCGGGGGGTTTCCTGCAGATACGCAGTATTTT. Translating it yields CASSLTTSGGFPADTQYF.

The chain couples TRBV10-1 to TRBJ1-4; 9 nucleotides match TRBD1. Germline trimming cut 5 bases from V and 8 bases from J; bases unmatched to any gene: 12. Germline V CDR1 and CDR2: WNHNN, SYGVQD (reference sequence). CDR3 length: 16 amino acids. The CDR3 DNA is TGCGCCAGCAGTACTCTACCGGGACAGGGTAGCGAAAAACTGTTTTTT. Its protein product is CASSTLPGQGSEKLFF.

The chain employs TRBV7-9 and TRBJ1-4, with D tentatively TRBD1 (5 bases). Germline V CDR1 and CDR2: SEHNR, FQNEAQ (reference sequence). The germline V and J ends were trimmed by 1 base and 5 bases, with 8 bases remaining between them. The CDR3 extends over 14 amino acids. The CDR3: CASSLVGVNEKLFF. For the CDR3, the DNA is TGTGCCAGCAGCTTAGTAGGGGTAAATGAAAAACTGTTTTTT.

V gene TRBV4-3 combines with J gene TRBJ1-6; tentatively, D is TRBD1 (5 bases). Deletions cut 0 bases from V and 10 bases from J, with 13 bases between. This CDR3 is built from 15 residues. The germline CDR1 and CDR2 sequences are LGHNA and YSLEER. The CDR3 protein is CASSQEGGDESPLHF. The CDR3 nucleotides read TGCGCCAGCAGCCAAGAGGGGGGGGATGAATCACCCCTCCACTTT.

The CDR3 sequence: CASSVTGTGTITNTGELFF. CDR3 nucleotide sequence: TGTGCCAGCAGCGTGACCGGGACAGGGACCATAACGAACACCGGGGAGCTGTTTTTT. This chain uses TRBV9 with TRBJ2-2, with 9 nucleotides matching TRBD1. The CDR3 loop spans 19 amino acids. Unmatched junction bases numbered 11, after V lost 2 bases and J lost 0 bases. Germline CDR1 is SGDLS and CDR2 is YYNGEE.

This chain joins TRBV28 and TRBJ1-5; a possible D gene is TRBD1 (5 bases). Looked up from germline, CDR1 is MDHEN and CDR2 is SYDVKM. The CDR3 sequence is 14 residues long. V was cut by 2 bases and J by 6 bases, with 11 bases left in between. The CDR3 sequence is CASSLRQGSQPQHF. CDR3 coding DNA: TGTGCCAGCAGTTTACGGCAGGGCAGTCAGCCCCAGCATTTT.

The chain combines TRBV28 with TRBJ1-3; TRBD1 aligns across 8 bases. Per germline, CDR1 MDHEN and CDR2 SYDVKM. The CDR3 runs to 15 residues. Trimming took 7 bases from V and 4 from J; bases not matched to a gene: 9. The CDR3 DNA sequence: TGTGCCAGCACCGGAGACAGGGGAACGGGAAACACCATATATTTT. This translates into CASTGDRGTGNTIYF.